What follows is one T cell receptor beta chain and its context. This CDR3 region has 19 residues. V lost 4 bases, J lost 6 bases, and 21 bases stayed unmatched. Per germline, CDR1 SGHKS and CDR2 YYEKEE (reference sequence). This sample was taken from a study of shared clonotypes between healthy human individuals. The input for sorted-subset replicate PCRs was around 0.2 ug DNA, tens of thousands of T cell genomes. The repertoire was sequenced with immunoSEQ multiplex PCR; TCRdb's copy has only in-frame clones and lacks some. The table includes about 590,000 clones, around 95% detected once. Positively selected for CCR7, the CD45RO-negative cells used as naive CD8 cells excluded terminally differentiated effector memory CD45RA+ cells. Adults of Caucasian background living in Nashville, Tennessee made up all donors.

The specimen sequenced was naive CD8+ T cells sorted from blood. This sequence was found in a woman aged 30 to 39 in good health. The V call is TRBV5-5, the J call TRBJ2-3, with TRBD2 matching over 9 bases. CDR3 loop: CASSDIAGAPQRGGDTQYF. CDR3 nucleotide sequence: TGTGCCAGCAGCGATATAGCGGGAGCCCCCCAGAGGGGGGGTGATACGCAGTATTTT.